The 27 T cell receptor beta chains presented below share a single source sample, sequenced in a study of blood T cell repertoires in COVID-19. Generated by immunoSEQ multiplex PCR, the TCRdb table keeps only in-frame clones and is missing some. The table records approximately 300,000 clones, roughly 84% of them present only once. The specimen was peripheral blood. All receptors come from a man over 45 with active or convalescent COVID-19.

The rearrangement joins TRBV7-2 to TRBJ2-7; weak D call: TRBD2 (5 bases). The V end lost 5 bases, the J end lost 9 bases, and 14 bases lay between the germline ends. Germline values: CDR1 SGHTA, CDR2 FQGNSA. The CDR3 has 12 amino acids. CDR3 nucleotide sequence: TGTGCCAGCAGCCCGCTGAGGGAAAGGCAGTACTTC. Translating it yields CASSPLRERQYF.

This chain connects TRBV18 to TRBJ2-7, with 10 bases lining up with TRBD2. This CDR3 has 15 amino acids. In germline, CDR1 is KGHSH, CDR2 LQKENI. J was trimmed by 6 bases and V by 1 base; bases with no gene match: 6. The DNA of the CDR3 is TGTGCCAGCTCACCACGAGTAGCGGGAGGCGGCGAGCAGTACTTC. Translating gives CASSPRVAGGGEQYF.

This clone was picked up one time. The chain couples TRBV27 to TRBJ1-1; TRBD1 matches at 7 bases. The J segment lost 4 bases and the V segment lost 7 bases, leaving 18 bases of the junction unmatched. CDR3 size: 17 residues. Per the germline V gene, CDR1 is MNHEY and CDR2 is SMNVEV (reference sequence). The CDR3: CASKAYWAGGSSTEAFF. CDR3 DNA: TGTGCCAGCAAGGCTTATTGGGCAGGGGGGTCAAGCACTGAAGCTTTCTTT.

This rearrangement joins TRBV19 to TRBJ1-1; 9 positions agree with TRBD1. The germline CDR1 and CDR2 sequences are LNHDA and SQIVND (reference sequence). V was clipped by 6 bases and J by 6 bases; unmatched bases: 5. The CDR3 is made up of 13 amino acids. CDR3 amino acids: CASRWDRASEAFF. CDR3 nucleotides: TGTGCCAGTAGATGGGACAGGGCTTCTGAAGCTTTCTTT.

This rearrangement joins TRBV9 to TRBJ1-3; TRBD1 is a possible D gene (5 bases). Germline V gene sequence: CDR1 SGDLS, CDR2 YYNGEE. The CDR3 has 17 amino acids. V gave up 2 bases and J gave up 1 base, with 16 bases separating them. This CDR3 reads CASSVSVGRYSGNTIYF. The DNA for the CDR3 is TGTGCCAGCAGCGTGAGCGTGGGGCGGTATTCTGGAAACACCATATATTTT.

The V call is TRBV2, the J call TRBJ1-2; 8 positions agree with TRBD1. Germline CDR1 SNHLY, CDR2 FYNNEI. The CDR3 sequence is 12 residues long. The junction had 5 bases not matched to a gene; V was cut back by 7 bases and J by 7 bases. The CDR3 DNA sequence: TGTGCCAGCACCGACAGGGGTACTGGCTACACCTTC. The encoded protein is CASTDRGTGYTF. The full variable domain, with the rest looked up from reference TRBV2 and TRBJ1-2, is EPEVTQTPSHQVTQMGQEVILRCVPISNHLYFYWYRQILGQKVEFLVSFYNNEISEKSEIFDDQFSVERPDGSNFTLKIRSTKLEDSAMYFCASTDRGTGYTFGSGTRLTVV.

The chain recombines TRBV19 with TRBJ1-5, with 7 nucleotides matching TRBD1. The CDR3 runs 15 residues. J lost 1 base, V lost 4 bases, and 4 bases had no gene match. In germline, CDR1 is LNHDA, CDR2 SQIVND (reference sequence). The CDR3 spells CASSTVGQSNQPQHF. The DNA for the CDR3 is TGTGCCAGTAGTACTGTGGGACAGAGCAATCAGCCCCAGCATTTT.

The gene calls are TRBV6-2 or TRBV6-3 and TRBJ2-1; 7 nucleotides match TRBD2. Germline CDR1 reads MNHEY; CDR2 reads SVGEGT. This CDR3 region has 17 residues. V shed 4 bases and J 2 bases; nucleotides not matched to a gene: 11. CDR3 in DNA: TGTGCCAGCAGTTCGTATACTAGCGCGGGACCCTACAATGAGCAGTTCTTC. Protein: CASSSYTSAGPYNEQFF.

The CDR3 DNA follows: TGTGCCAGCGGGGACATCCCTAACTATGGCTACACCTTC. Residues: CASGDIPNYGYTF. J is TRBJ1-2 and V is TRBV28, with D possibly being TRBD1 (6 bases). Looked up from germline, CDR1 is MDHEN and CDR2 is SYDVKM. The CDR3 sequence is 13 residues long. V dropped 8 bases and J dropped 0 bases, with 10 bases sitting between them.

This clone showed up just a few times. This sequence joins TRBV28 and TRBJ2-2, with TRBD1 as a possible D gene (5 bases). The germline CDR1 and CDR2 sequences are MDHEN and SYDVKM. Trimming removed 2 bases at V and 4 bases at J, with 11 bases between. CDR3 size: 15 residues. The DNA for the CDR3 is TGTGCCAGCAGTTTAAGGGGCGTCGGCACCGGGGAGCTGTTTTTT. This gives the protein CASSLRGVGTGELFF.

This sequence joins TRBV9 and TRBJ2-5; perhaps TRBD1 as D (7 bases). Looked up from germline, CDR1 is SGDLS and CDR2 is YYNGEE. The CDR3 contains 15 residues. V dropped 0 bases and J dropped 2 bases, with 11 bases sitting between them. The chain's CDR3 is CASSVGGTAQETQYF. The DNA for the CDR3 is TGTGCCAGCAGCGTAGGCGGGACAGCGCAAGAGACCCAGTACTTC.

The CDR3 sequence is CAIRPGTLTTGELFF. DNA of the CDR3: TGTGCCATCAGACCCGGGACTCTTACCACCGGGGAGCTGTTTTTT. This chain links TRBV10-3 with TRBJ2-2; D might be TRBD2 (6 bases). The germline gives CDR1 ENHRY, CDR2 SYGVKD. This CDR3 is 15 amino acids long. Trimming cost V 6 bases and J 4 bases, with 15 bases left between them.

The chain employs TRBV7-2 and TRBJ1-2; 9 nucleotides match TRBD1. The CDR3 extends over 15 amino acids. V was clipped by 5 bases and J by 6 bases; unmatched bases: 10. Looked up from germline, CDR1 is SGHTA and CDR2 is FQGNSA. As DNA, the CDR3 is TGTGCCAGCAGCCCGCGGACAGGGGCGGGTGATGGCTACACCTTC. Its protein product is CASSPRTGAGDGYTF.

The genes are TRBV3-1 (or the pseudogene TRBV3-2) and TRBJ2-5, with 8 nucleotides matching TRBD1. J gave up 7 bases and V 1 base, and 5 bases lay outside the gene matches. Per the germline V gene, CDR1 is LGHDT and CDR2 is YNNKEL (reference sequence). The length of the CDR3 is 14 residues. In nucleotides, the CDR3 is TGTGCCAGCAGCCAAGGAGGACAGGGAGGGACCCAGTACTTC. Translated: CASSQGGQGGTQYF.

The rearrangement uses TRBV7-9 and TRBJ1-4, with D unresolved. Trimming shortened V by 0 bases and J by 8 bases, and 13 bases separated the two germline ends. Germline V gene sequence: CDR1 SEHNR, CDR2 FQNEAQ (reference sequence). This CDR3 comprises 15 residues. The CDR3 loop is CASSLAAAVEEKLFF. The DNA for the CDR3 is TGTGCCAGCAGCTTAGCGGCGGCCGTTGAAGAAAAACTGTTTTTT.

This clone appeared a few times. The rearrangement uses TRBV28 and TRBJ2-3, with 9 bases matching TRBD1. With V trimmed by 8 bases and J by 6 bases, 12 bases remained unmatched. CDR3 length: 15 residues. Germline V gene sequence: CDR1 MDHEN, CDR2 SYDVKM. CDR3 DNA sequence: TGTGCCAGCGCCAGGGACAGGGTTGTAGCGGATACGCAGTATTTT. As protein: CASARDRVVADTQYF.

The genes are TRBV4-1 and TRBJ2-1, with D perhaps matching TRBD2 (7 bases). V was cut by 1 base and J by 8 bases, with 18 bases left in between. Germline CDR1 is MGHRA and CDR2 is YSYEKL. The CDR3 loop spans 16 amino acids. As DNA, the CDR3 is TGCGCCAGCAGCCAAGGCGAGTGGGGGGGCCGGGATGAGCAGTTCTTC. Encoded protein: CASSQGEWGGRDEQFF.

The chain is built from TRBV28 and TRBJ2-3, with D possibly matching TRBD2 (5 bases). With 2 bases removed from V and 10 bases from J, the gap between germline ends came to 13 bases. The CDR3 has 13 amino acids. Germline CDR1 and CDR2: MDHEN and SYDVKM. In nucleotides, the CDR3 is TGTGCCAGCAGTTTACAGACTCCGAGGGCGCAGTATTTT. Its protein is CASSLQTPRAQYF.

The rearrangement uses TRBV30 and TRBJ1-2; TRBD1 might be the D (5 bases). CDR3 length: 12 residues. In germline, CDR1 is GTSNPN, CDR2 SVGIG (reference sequence). V dropped 8 bases and J dropped 5 bases, with 15 bases sitting between them. CDR3 sequence: CARRFGGYGYTF. In DNA, the CDR3 is TGTGCCCGAAGATTCGGGGGGTATGGCTACACCTTC.

This chain joins TRBV7-8 and TRBJ1-5; a weak D match, TRBD1 (5 bases). The germline V and J ends were trimmed by 0 bases and 1 base, with 7 bases remaining between them. Germline loops: CDR1 SGHVS, CDR2 FQNEAQ. The CDR3 contains 15 residues. The CDR3 is CASSLAGGSNQPQHF. DNA for the CDR3: TGTGCCAGCAGCTTAGCTGGGGGGAGCAATCAGCCCCAGCATTTT. The complete variable domain, with remaining parts taken from reference TRBV7-8 and TRBJ1-5, reads GAGVSQSPRYKVAKRGQDVALRCDPISGHVSLFWYQQALGQGPEFLTYFQNEAQLDKSGLPSDRFFAERPEGSVSTLKIQRTQQEDSAVYLCASSLAGGSNQPQHFGDGTRLSIL.

This chain uses TRBV5-1 with TRBJ1-2, with 9 positions matching TRBD1. The junction had 9 bases not matched to a gene; V was cut back by 4 bases and J by 8 bases. The CDR3 is made up of 14 amino acids. In germline, CDR1 is SGHRS, CDR2 YFSETQ. Written as DNA, the CDR3 is TGCGCCAGCAGCACCCGACAGGGGGAAGGGGGCTACACCTTC. Encoded protein: CASSTRQGEGGYTF.

V is TRBV18 and J is TRBJ2-1; 11 bases align to TRBD2. This CDR3 spans 17 amino acids. J lost 9 bases, V lost 1 base, and 11 bases had no gene match. Germline CDR1 is KGHSH and CDR2 is LQKENI. CDR3 nucleotide sequence: TGTGCCAGCTCACCACAGACTAGCGGGGCTCAAGCTCCTGAGCAGTTCTTC. It specifies CASSPQTSGAQAPEQFF.

The chain joins TRBV18 to TRBJ1-4, with a weak D call TRBD1 (5 bases). Trimming shortened V by 6 bases and J by 5 bases, and 10 bases separated the two germline ends. CDR3 length equals 13 residues. Germline-derived CDR1 and CDR2 are KGHSH and LQKENI. CDR3 DNA sequence: TGTGCCAGCTCGGGCAGGGTCAATGAAAAACTGTTTTTT. It yields the protein CASSGRVNEKLFF.

This rearrangement joins TRBV5-1 to TRBJ1-1, with 9 nucleotides matching TRBD1. V dropped 4 bases and J dropped 7; count of bases not matched to a gene: 11. Germline V gene sequence: CDR1 SGHRS, CDR2 YFSETQ. This CDR3 is 15 amino acids long. The chain's CDR3 is CASSLEPGQGGEAFF. For the CDR3, the DNA is TGCGCCAGCAGCCTGGAACCGGGACAGGGTGGTGAAGCTTTCTTT.

The rearrangement uses TRBV23-1 and TRBJ1-3; D call uncertain. TRBV23-1 is given ORF status, its function remaining uncertain. The CDR3 covers 15 residues. Trimming removed 0 bases from V and 0 bases from J, with 6 bases in between. The CDR3 nucleotides read TGCGCCAGCAGTCAATCGTCATCCTCTGGAAACACCATATATTTT. It is translated as CASSQSSSSGNTIYF.

For the CDR3, the DNA is TGTGCCAGCTCGGAGGATACGAACAGTAGGGCTGAAGCTTTCTTT. As protein: CASSEDTNSRAEAFF. The rearrangement links TRBV28 to TRBJ1-1; D uncertain. Germline V CDR1 and CDR2: MDHEN, SYDVKM. Trimming pared 8 bases from V and 6 bases from J, leaving 22 bases between. The CDR3 totals 15 residues. Full variable domain (rest looked up from reference TRBV28 and TRBJ1-1): DVKVTQSSRYLVKRTGEKVFLECVQDMDHENMFWYRQDPGLGLRLIYFSYDVKMKEKGDIPEGYSVSREKKERFSLILESASTNQTSMYLCASSEDTNSRAEAFFGQGTRLTVV.

The sample holds one count of this clone. This chain links TRBV18 with TRBJ1-2, with D perhaps TRBD1 (6 bases). The CDR3 totals 14 residues. CDR1 and CDR2 from the germline V gene are KGHSH and LQKENI. V lost 6 bases, J lost 4 bases, and 15 bases lay in between. Here the CDR3 DNA reads TGTGCCAGCTCGGCGAACAGGGAGACCTATGGCTACACCTTC. Translated, it gives CASSANRETYGYTF.